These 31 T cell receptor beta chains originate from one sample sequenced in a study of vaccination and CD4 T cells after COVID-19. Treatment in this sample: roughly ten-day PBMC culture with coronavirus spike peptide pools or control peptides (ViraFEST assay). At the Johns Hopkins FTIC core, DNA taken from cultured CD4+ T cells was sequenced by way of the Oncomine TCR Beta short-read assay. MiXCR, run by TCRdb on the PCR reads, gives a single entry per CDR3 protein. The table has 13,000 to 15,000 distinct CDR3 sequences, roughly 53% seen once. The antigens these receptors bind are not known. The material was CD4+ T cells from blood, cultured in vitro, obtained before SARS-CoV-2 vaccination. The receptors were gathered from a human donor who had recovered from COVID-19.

CDR3 nucleotides: TGTGCCACCAGCAGAGGGACAGGAGGATTTAATTCACCCCTCCACTTT. It specifies CATSRGTGGFNSPLHF. The chain has TRBV15 and TRBJ1-6; 7 nucleotides align to TRBD1. With V trimmed by 1 base and J by 6 bases, 6 bases remained unmatched. The CDR3 is 16 residues long. The germline V gene has CDR1 LNHNV and CDR2 YYDKDF (reference sequence).

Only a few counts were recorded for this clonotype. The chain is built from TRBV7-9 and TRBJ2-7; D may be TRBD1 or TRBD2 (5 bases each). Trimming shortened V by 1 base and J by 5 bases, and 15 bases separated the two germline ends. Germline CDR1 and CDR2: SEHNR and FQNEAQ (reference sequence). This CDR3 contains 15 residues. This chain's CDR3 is CASSLDGGDPHEQYF. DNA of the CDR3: TGTGCCAGCAGCTTAGATGGGGGAGACCCCCACGAGCAGTACTTC.

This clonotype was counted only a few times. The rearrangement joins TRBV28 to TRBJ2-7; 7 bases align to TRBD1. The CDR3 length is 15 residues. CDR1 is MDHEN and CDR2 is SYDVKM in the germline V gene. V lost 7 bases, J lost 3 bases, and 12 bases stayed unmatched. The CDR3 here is CASNEVTGAFYEQYF. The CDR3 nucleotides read TGTGCCAGCAACGAAGTCACAGGGGCATTCTACGAGCAGTACTTC.

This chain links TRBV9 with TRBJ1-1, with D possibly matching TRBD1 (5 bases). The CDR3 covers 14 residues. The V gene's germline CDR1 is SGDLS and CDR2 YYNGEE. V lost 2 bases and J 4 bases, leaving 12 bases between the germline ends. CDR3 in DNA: TGTGCCAGCAGCGTTTCAGGGAGCCCCACTGAAGCTTTCTTT. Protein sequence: CASSVSGSPTEAFF.

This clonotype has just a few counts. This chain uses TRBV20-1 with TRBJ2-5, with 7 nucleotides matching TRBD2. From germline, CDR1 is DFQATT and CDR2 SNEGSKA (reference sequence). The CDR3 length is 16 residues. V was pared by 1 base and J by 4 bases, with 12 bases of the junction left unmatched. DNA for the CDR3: TGCAGTGCTAGAGTCCCCATGGGAGGGGCTTCAGAGACCCAGTACTTC. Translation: CSARVPMGGASETQYF.

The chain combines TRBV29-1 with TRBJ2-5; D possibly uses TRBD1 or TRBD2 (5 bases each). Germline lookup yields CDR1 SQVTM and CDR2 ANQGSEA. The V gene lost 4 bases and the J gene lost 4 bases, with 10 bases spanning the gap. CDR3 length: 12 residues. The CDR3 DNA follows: TGCAGCGTTGGGGGCGGGTCAGAGACCCAGTACTTC. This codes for CSVGGGSETQYF.

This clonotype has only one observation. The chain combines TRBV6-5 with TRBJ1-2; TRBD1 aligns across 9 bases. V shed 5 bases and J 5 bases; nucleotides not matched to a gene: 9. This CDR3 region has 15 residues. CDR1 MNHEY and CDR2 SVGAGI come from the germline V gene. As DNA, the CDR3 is TGTGCCAGCAGTAACTACAGGGGGCGCGGATATGGCTACACCTTC. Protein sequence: CASSNYRGRGYGYTF.

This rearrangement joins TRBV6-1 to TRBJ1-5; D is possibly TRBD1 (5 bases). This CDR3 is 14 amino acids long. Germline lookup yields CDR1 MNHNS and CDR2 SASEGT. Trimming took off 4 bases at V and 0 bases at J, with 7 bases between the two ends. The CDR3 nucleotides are TGTGCCAGCAGTGGACAGTATAGCAATCAGCCCCAGCATTTT. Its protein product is CASSGQYSNQPQHF.

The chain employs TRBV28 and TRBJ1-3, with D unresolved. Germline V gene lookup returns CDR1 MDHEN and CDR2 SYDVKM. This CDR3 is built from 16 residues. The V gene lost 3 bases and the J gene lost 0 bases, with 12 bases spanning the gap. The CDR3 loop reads CASSLWRSFSGNTIYF. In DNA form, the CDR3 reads TGTGCCAGCAGTTTGTGGAGGTCCTTCTCTGGAAACACCATATATTTT.

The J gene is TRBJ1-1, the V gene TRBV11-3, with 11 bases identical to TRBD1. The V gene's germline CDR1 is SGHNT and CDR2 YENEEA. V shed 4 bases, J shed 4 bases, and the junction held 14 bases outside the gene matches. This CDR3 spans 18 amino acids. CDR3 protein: CASSSSGTGGKGVTEAFF. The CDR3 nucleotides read TGTGCCAGCAGCTCCTCCGGGACAGGGGGGAAAGGGGTCACTGAAGCTTTCTTT.

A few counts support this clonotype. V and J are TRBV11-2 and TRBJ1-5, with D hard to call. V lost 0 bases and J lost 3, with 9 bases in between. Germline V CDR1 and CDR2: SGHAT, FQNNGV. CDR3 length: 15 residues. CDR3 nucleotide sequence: TGTGCCAGCAGCTTAGAAGTGGGCGTCAATCAGCCCCAGCATTTT. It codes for CASSLEVGVNQPQHF. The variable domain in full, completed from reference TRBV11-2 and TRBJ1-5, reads EAGVAQSPRYKIIEKRQSVAFWCNPISGHATLYWYQQILGQGPKLLIQFQNNGVVDDSQLPKDRFSAERLKGVDSTLKIQPAKLEDSAVYLCASSLEVGVNQPQHFGDGTRLSIL.

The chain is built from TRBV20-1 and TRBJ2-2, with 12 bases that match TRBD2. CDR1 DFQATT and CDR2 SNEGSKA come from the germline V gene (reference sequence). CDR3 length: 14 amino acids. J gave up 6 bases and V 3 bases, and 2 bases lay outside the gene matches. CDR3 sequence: CSASRLAGAGELFF. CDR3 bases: TGCAGTGCTAGTCGACTAGCGGGAGCCGGGGAGCTGTTTTTT.

CDR3 sequence reads: CASSLQPGLNTDTQYF. The CDR3 DNA is TGTGCCAGCAGCTTACAACCGGGACTAAACACAGATACGCAGTATTTT. This sequence joins TRBV7-2 and TRBJ2-3, with 7 bases identical to TRBD2. The germline V gene encodes CDR1 SGHTA and CDR2 FQGNSA. CDR3 length equals 16 residues. The V and J ends lost 2 bases and 2 bases, in that order; junction bases with no gene match: 7. Combining the CDR3 with reference TRBV7-2 and TRBJ2-3 gives the whole variable domain GAGVSQSPSNKVTEKGKDVELRCDPISGHTALYWYRQSLGQGLEFLIYFQGNSAPDKSGLPSDRFSAERTGGSVSTLTIQRTQQEDSAVYLCASSLQPGLNTDTQYFGPGTRLTVL.

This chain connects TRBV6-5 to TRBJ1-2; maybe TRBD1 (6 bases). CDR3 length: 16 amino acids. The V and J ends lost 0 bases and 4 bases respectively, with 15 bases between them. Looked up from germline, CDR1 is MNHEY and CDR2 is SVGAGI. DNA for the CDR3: TGTGCCAGCAGTTACTCGGGACACCTAAGAGTCTATGGCTACACCTTC. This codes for CASSYSGHLRVYGYTF.

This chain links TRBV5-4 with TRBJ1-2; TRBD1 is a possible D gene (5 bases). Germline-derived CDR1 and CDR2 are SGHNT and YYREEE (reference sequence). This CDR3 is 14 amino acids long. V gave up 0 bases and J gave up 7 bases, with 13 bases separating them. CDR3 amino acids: CASSLVEGRGGYTF. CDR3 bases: TGTGCCAGCAGCTTGGTGGAGGGACGGGGTGGCTACACCTTC.

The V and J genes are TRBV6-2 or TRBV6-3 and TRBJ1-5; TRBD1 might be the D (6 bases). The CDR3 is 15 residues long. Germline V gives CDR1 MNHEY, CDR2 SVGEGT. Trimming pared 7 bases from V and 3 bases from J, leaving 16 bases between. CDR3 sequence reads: CASTPGDRTNQPQHF. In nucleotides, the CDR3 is TGTGCCAGCACCCCTGGTGACAGGACCAATCAGCCCCAGCATTTT.

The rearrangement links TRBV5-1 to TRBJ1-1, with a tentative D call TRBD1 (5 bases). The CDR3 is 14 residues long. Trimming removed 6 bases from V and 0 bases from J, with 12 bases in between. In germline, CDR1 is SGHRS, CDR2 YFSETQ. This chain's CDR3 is CASKQGIMNTEAFF. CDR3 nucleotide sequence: TGCGCCAGCAAGCAGGGCATAATGAACACTGAAGCTTTCTTT.

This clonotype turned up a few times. Here the CDR3 DNA reads TGCAGTGCTCGGCAGACAGGGTCGGCTGAAGCTTTCTTT. It specifies CSARQTGSAEAFF. The chain links TRBV20-1 to TRBJ1-1; TRBD1 aligns across 7 bases. V lost 5 bases, J lost 6 bases, and 9 bases stayed unmatched. CDR3 size: 13 residues. Germline CDR1 and CDR2: DFQATT and SNEGSKA (reference sequence).

The DNA for the CDR3 is TGCGCCAGCAGCCAAGACCCCGGACAGGGTCATGGCTACACCTTC. Translation gives CASSQDPGQGHGYTF. The genes are TRBV4-1 and TRBJ1-2; 8 nucleotides agree with TRBD1. J was trimmed by 6 bases and V by 0 bases; bases with no gene match: 6. Germline values: CDR1 MGHRA, CDR2 YSYEKL. The CDR3 is 15 amino acids.

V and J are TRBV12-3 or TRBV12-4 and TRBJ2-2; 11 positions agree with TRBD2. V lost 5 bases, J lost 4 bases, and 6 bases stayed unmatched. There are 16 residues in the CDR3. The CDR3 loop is CASSVTSGSGTGELFF. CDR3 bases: TGTGCCAGCAGTGTAACTAGCGGGAGTGGCACCGGGGAGCTGTTTTTT.

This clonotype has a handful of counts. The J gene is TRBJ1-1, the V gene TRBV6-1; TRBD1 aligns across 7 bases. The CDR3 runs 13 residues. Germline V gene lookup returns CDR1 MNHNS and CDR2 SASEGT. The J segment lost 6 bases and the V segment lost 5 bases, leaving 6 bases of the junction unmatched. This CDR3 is CASSRTTGAEAFF. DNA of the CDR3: TGTGCCAGCAGTAGAACCACAGGGGCTGAAGCTTTCTTT.

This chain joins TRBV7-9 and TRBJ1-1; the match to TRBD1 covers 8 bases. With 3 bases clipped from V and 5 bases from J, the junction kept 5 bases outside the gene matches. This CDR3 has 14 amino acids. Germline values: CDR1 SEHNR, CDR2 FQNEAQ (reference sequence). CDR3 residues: CASSLTGEGTEAFF. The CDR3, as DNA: TGTGCCAGCAGCTTGACAGGGGAAGGAACTGAAGCTTTCTTT.

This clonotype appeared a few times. CDR3 coding DNA: TGCGCCAGCAGTGAGTCGGACGGAGCATGGTATGAAGGCTACACCTTC. Translated: CASSESDGAWYEGYTF. The gene calls are TRBV10-1 and TRBJ1-2; D gene unclear. V was trimmed by 0 bases and J by 8 bases, leaving 19 bases between them. CDR1 and CDR2 (germline): WNHNN, SYGVQD (reference sequence). This CDR3 spans 16 amino acids.

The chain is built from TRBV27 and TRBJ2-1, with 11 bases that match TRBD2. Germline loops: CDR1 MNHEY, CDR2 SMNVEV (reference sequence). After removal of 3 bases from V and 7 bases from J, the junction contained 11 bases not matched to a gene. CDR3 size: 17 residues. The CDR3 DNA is TGTGCCAGCAGTTTTACGTTAGCGGGAGGGCCCGAGAATGAGCAGTTCTTC. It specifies CASSFTLAGGPENEQFF.

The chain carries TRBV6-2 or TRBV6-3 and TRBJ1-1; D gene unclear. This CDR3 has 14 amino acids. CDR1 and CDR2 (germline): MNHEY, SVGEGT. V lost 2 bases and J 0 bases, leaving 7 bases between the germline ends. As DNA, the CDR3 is TGTGCCAGCAGTTACGTAGGGCTGAACACTGAAGCTTTCTTT. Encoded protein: CASSYVGLNTEAFF.

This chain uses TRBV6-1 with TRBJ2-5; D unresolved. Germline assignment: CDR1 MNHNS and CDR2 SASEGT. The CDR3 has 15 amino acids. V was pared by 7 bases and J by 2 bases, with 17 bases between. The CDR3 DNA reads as TGTGCCAGCAAGAAAGGTTCCCTGGGGCAAGAGACCCAGTACTTC. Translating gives CASKKGSLGQETQYF.

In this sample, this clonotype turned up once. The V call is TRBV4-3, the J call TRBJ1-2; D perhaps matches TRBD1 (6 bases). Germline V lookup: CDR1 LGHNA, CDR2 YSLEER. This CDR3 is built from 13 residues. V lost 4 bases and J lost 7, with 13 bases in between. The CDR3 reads CASSRTEAGGYTF. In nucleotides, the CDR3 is TGCGCCAGCAGCCGGACAGAGGCTGGTGGCTACACCTTC.

The CDR3, as DNA: TGTGCCGTGAGCCGGGGGCGAGGTGAAGCTTTCTTT. This gives the protein CAVSRGRGEAFF. This chain joins TRBV27 and TRBJ1-1; perhaps TRBD1 as D (6 bases). The CDR3 runs to 12 residues. From germline, CDR1 is MNHEY and CDR2 SMNVEV (reference sequence). V shed 11 bases and J shed 7 bases, with 17 bases lying between them.

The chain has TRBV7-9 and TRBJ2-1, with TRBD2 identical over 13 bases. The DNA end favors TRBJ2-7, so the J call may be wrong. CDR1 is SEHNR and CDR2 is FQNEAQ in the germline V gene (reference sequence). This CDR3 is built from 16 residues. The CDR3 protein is CASSSGTSGESYEQYF. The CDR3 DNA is TGTGCCAGCAGCTCCGGGACTAGCGGGGAATCCTACGAGCAGTACTTC.

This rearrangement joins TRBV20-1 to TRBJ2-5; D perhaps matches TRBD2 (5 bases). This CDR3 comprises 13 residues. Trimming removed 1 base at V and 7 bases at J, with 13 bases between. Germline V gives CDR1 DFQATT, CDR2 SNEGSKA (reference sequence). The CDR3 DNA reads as TGCAGTGCTAGAGGGGATGGCGGGTGGACCCAGTACTTC. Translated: CSARGDGGWTQYF.

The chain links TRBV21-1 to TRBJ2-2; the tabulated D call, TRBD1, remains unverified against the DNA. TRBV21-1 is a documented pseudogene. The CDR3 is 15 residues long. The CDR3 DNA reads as TGTGCCAGCAGCGTGGGCGGGGCGAACACCGGGGAGCTGTTTTTT. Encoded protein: CASSVGGANTGELFF.